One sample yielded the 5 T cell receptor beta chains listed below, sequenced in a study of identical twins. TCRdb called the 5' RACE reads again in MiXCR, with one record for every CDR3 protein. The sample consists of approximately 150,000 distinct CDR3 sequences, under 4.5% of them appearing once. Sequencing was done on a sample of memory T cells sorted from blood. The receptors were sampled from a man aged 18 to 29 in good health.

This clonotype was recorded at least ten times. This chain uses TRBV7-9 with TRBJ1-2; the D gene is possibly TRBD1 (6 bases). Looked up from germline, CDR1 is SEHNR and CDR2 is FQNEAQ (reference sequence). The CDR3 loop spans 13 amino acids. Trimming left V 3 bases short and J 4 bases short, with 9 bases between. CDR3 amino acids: CASSFGTTYGYTF. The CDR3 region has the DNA TGTGCCAGCAGCTTTGGGACAACCTATGGCTACACCTTC.

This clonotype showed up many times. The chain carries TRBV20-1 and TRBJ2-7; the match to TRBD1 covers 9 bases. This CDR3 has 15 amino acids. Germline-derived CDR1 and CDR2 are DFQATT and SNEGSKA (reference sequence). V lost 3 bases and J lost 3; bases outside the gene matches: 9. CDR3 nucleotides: TGCAGTGCTAGCAGGACAGGGGCGAATAACTACGAGCAGTACTTC. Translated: CSASRTGANNYEQYF.

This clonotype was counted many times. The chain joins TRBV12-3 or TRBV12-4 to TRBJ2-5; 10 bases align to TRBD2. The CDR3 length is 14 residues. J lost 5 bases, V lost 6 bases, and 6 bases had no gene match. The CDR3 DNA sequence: TGTGCCAGCAGCCTAGCGGGGGCCCGGGAGACCCAGTACTTC. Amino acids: CASSLAGARETQYF.

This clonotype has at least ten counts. The CDR3 loop is CASSFTLGAIQETQYF. For the CDR3, the DNA is TGCGCCAGCAGCTTCACCTTAGGGGCGATCCAAGAGACCCAGTACTTC. The rearrangement links TRBV5-1 to TRBJ2-5; maybe TRBD1 (5 bases). Germline values: CDR1 SGHRS, CDR2 YFSETQ. The CDR3 covers 16 residues. The ends were cut back, 2 bases at V and 1 base at J, with 15 bases in the middle.

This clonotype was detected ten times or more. The CDR3 sequence is CASSGQLSYNEQFF. The CDR3, as DNA: TGTGCCAGCAGTGGCCAGCTCTCCTACAATGAGCAGTTCTTC. The rearrangement uses TRBV25-1 and TRBJ2-1; no reliable D call. In germline, CDR1 is MGHDK, CDR2 SYGVNS. The CDR3 runs 14 residues. Trimming left V 4 bases short and J 0 bases short, with 7 bases between.